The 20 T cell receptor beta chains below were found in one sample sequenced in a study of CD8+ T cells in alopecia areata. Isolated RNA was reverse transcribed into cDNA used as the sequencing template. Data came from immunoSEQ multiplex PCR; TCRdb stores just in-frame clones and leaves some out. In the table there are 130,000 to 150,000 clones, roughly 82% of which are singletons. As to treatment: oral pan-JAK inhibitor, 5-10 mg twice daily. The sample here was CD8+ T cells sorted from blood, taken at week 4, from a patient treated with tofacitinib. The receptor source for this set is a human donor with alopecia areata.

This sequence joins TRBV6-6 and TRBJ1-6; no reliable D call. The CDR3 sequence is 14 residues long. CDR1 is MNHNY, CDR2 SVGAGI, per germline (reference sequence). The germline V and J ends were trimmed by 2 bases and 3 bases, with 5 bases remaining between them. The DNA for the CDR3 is TGTGCCAGCAGTTACAGCTACTATAATTCACCCCTCCACTTT. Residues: CASSYSYYNSPLHF.

CDR3 in DNA: TGCAGCGTCCCGGGACTATACTCCTACGAGCAGTACTTC. Amino acids: CSVPGLYSYEQYF. The genes are TRBV29-1 and TRBJ2-7; TRBD2 matches 7 bases. From germline, CDR1 is SQVTM and CDR2 ANQGSEA. V shed 6 bases, J shed 0 bases, and the junction held 5 bases outside the gene matches. The CDR3 loop spans 13 amino acids.

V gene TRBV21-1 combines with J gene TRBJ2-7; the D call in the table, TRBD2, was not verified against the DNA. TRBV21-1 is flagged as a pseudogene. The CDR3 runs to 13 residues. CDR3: CASHLTSCYEQYF. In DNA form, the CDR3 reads TGTGCCAGCCACCTCACTAGTTGCTACGAGCAGTACTTC.

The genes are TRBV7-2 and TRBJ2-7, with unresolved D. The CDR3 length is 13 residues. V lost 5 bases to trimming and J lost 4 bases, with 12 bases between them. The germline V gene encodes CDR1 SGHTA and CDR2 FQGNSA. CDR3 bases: TGTGCCAGCAGCCCCTATAGGGCTTACGAGCAGTACTTC. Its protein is CASSPYRAYEQYF.

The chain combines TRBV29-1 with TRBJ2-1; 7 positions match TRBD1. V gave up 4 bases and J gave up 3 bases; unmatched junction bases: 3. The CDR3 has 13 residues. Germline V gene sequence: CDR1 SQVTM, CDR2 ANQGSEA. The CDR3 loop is CSVVTGDYNEQFF. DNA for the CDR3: TGCAGCGTTGTCACAGGGGACTACAATGAGCAGTTCTTC.

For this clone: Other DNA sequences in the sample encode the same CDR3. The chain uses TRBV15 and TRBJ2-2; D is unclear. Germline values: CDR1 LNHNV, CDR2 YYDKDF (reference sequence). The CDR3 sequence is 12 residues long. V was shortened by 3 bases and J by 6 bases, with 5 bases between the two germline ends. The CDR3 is CATSRVAGELFF. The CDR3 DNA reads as TGTGCCACCAGCAGGGTTGCCGGGGAGCTGTTTTTT.

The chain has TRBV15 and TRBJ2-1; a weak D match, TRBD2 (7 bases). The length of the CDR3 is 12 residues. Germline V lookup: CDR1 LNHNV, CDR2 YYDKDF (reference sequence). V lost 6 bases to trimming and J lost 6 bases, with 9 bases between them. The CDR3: CATRRGANEQFF. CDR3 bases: TGTGCCACCAGACGGGGGGCCAATGAGCAGTTCTTC.

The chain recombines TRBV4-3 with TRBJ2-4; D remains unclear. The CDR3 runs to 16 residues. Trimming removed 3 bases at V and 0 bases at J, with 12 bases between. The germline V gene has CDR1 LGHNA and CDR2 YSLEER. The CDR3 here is CASSQDYYLAKNIQYF. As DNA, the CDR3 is TGCGCCAGCAGCCAGGATTATTACTTAGCCAAAAACATTCAGTACTTC.

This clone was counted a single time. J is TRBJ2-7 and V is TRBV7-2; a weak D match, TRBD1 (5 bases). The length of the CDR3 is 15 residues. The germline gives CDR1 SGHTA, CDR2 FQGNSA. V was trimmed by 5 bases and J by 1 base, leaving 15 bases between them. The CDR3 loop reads CASSTSPQGSYEQYF. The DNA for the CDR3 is TGTGCCAGCAGCACGAGTCCCCAGGGATCCTACGAGCAGTACTTC. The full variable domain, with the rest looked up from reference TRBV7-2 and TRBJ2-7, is GAGVSQSPSNKVTEKGKDVELRCDPISGHTALYWYRQSLGQGLEFLIYFQGNSAPDKSGLPSDRFSAERTGGSVSTLTIQRTQQEDSAVYLCASSTSPQGSYEQYFGPGTRLTVT.

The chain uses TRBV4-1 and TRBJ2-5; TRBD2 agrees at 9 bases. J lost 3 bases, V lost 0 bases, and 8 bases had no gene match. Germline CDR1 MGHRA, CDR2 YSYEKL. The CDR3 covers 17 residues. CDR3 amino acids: CASSQDGQRGVKETQYF. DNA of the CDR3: TGCGCCAGCAGCCAAGATGGGCAGCGGGGGGTTAAAGAGACCCAGTACTTC.

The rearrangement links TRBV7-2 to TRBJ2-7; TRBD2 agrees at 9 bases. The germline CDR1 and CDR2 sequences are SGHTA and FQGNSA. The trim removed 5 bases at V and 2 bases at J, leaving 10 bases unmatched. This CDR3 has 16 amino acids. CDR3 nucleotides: TGTGCCAGCAGCCGAGAAGGTGGCGGGGGGGCCTACGAGCAGTACTTC. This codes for CASSREGGGGAYEQYF.

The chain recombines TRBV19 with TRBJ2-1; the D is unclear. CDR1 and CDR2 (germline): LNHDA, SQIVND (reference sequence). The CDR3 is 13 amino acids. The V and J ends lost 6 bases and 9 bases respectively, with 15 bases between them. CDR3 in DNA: TGTGCCAGTAGCGCTGGGTCGGCCGGTGAGCAGTTCTTC. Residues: CASSAGSAGEQFF. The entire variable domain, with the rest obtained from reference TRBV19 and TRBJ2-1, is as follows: DGGITQSPKYLFRKEGQNVTLSCEQNLNHDAMYWYRQDPGQGLRLIYYSQIVNDFQKGDIAEGYSVSREKKESFPLTVTSAQKNPTAFYLCASSAGSAGEQFFGPGTRLTVL.

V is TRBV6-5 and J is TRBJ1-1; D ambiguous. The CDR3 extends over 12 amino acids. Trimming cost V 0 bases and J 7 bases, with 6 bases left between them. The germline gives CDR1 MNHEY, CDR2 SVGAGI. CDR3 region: CASSYSSLEAFF. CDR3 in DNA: TGTGCCAGCAGTTACTCGAGCCTTGAAGCTTTCTTT.

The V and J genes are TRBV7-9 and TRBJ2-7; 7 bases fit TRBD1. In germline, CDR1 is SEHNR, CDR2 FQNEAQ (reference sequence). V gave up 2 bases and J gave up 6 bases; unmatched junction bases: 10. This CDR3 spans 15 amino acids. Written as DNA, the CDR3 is TGTGCCAGCAGCTTATTGGACAGGCCCCTAGGCGAGCAGTACTTC. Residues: CASSLLDRPLGEQYF.

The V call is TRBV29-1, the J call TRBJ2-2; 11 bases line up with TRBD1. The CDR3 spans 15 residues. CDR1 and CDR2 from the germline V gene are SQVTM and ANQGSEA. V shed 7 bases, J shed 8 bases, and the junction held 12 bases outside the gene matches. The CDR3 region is CSACRGQGAEGELFF. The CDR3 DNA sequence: TGCAGCGCCTGTCGCGGACAGGGGGCGGAAGGGGAGCTGTTTTTT.

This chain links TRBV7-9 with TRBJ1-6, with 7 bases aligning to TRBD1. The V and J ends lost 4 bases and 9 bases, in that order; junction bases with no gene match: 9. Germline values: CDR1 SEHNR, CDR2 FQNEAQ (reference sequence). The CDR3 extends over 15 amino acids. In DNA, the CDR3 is TGTGCCAGCAGCTCCCGACAGGGACCAGGTTCACCCCTCCACTTT. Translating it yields CASSSRQGPGSPLHF.

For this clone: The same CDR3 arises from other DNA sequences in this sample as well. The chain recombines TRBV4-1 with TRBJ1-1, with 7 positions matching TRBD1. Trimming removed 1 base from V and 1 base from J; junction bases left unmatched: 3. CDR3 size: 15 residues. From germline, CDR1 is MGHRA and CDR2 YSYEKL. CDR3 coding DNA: TGCGCCAGCAGCCAAGTTCCAGGGGGGAACACTGAAGCTTTCTTT. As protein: CASSQVPGGNTEAFF.

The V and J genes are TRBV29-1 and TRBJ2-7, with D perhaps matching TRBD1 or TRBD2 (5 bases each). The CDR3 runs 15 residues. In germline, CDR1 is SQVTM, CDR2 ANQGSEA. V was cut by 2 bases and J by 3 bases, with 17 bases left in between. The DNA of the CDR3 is TGCAGCGTTGAAATGGGGGAGCACAATGGCTACGAGCAGTACTTC. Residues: CSVEMGEHNGYEQYF.

The CDR3 nucleotides are TGCGCCAGCAGCCAAGTTTTACCGGGACAGAATGAAAAACTGTTTTTT. This translates into CASSQVLPGQNEKLFF. The rearrangement joins TRBV4-1 to TRBJ1-4, with 7 positions matching TRBD1. Germline V gives CDR1 MGHRA, CDR2 YSYEKL. After removal of 1 base from V and 5 bases from J, the junction contained 7 bases not matched to a gene. The CDR3 has 16 residues.

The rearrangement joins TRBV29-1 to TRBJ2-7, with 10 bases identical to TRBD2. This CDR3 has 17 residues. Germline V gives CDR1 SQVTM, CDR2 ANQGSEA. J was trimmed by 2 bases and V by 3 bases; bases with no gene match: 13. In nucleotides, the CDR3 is TGCAGCGTTGATGGGCTAGCGGGGGCCATCAATACCTACGAGCAGTACTTC. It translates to CSVDGLAGAINTYEQYF.